The 11 T cell receptor beta chains below come from one sample, sequenced in a study of PD-L1 blockade in urothelial cancer. Sequenced by immunoSEQ multiplex PCR; TCRdb stores in-frame clones only, minus some. Among some 110,000 clones listed, around 89% were seen once. Sample time point: peripheral blood 6 weeks after treatment start. Material: PBMCs, obtained around atezolizumab (anti-PD-L1) treatment. The source of these receptors is a man between 60 and 75 years old with urothelial cancer.

The chain recombines TRBV7-2 with TRBJ2-7; 7 bases align to TRBD1. Trimming removed 5 bases from V and 5 bases from J; junction bases left unmatched: 9. Germline loops: CDR1 SGHTA, CDR2 FQGNSA. The CDR3 runs 14 residues. The CDR3 region is CASSDRVRLDEQYF. The DNA of the CDR3 is TGTGCCAGCAGCGACAGGGTTCGTCTCGACGAGCAGTACTTC.

The chain employs TRBV7-2 and TRBJ2-3, with TRBD2 matching 9 bases. The CDR3 runs 17 residues. CDR1 and CDR2 from the germline V gene are SGHTA and FQGNSA. V shed 1 base, J shed 1 base, and the junction held 6 bases outside the gene matches. The CDR3 sequence is CASSLDGAGGRTDTQYF. The CDR3 DNA reads as TGTGCCAGCAGCTTAGATGGGGCGGGGGGGCGCACAGATACGCAGTATTTT. Together with reference TRBV7-2 and TRBJ2-3, the CDR3 gives the full variable domain: GAGVSQSPSNKVTEKGKDVELRCDPISGHTALYWYRQSLGQGLEFLIYFQGNSAPDKSGLPSDRFSAERTGGSVSTLTIQRTQQEDSAVYLCASSLDGAGGRTDTQYFGPGTRLTVL.

The sample holds a few counts of this clone. The chain employs TRBV4-1 and TRBJ1-2; D gene ambiguous. Germline values: CDR1 MGHRA, CDR2 YSYEKL. V was pared by 1 base and J by 0 bases, with 9 bases between. The CDR3 consists of 15 residues. The CDR3, as DNA: TGCGCCAGCAGCCAAGTTGAAGGAGCTAACTATGGCTACACCTTC. Translated, it gives CASSQVEGANYGYTF.

This clone has only one observation. V and J are TRBV6-1 and TRBJ2-1; D remains unclear. The V gene's germline CDR1 is MNHNS and CDR2 SASEGT. CDR3 size: 14 residues. V was pared by 2 bases and J by 5 bases, with 10 bases between. CDR3 DNA: TGTGCCAGCAGTGAACCCGGGTCCAACAATGAGCAGTTCTTC. This encodes CASSEPGSNNEQFF.

The chain couples TRBV13 to TRBJ2-5, with 10 bases aligning to TRBD1. J was trimmed by 5 bases and V by 6 bases; bases with no gene match: 6. The CDR3 is 14 amino acids. Germline lookup yields CDR1 PRHDT and CDR2 FYEKMQ (reference sequence). CDR3 nucleotide sequence: TGTGCCAGCAGTTCGCCGGGACAGGGGGAGACCCAGTACTTC. It is translated as CASSSPGQGETQYF.

The sample holds a few counts of this clone. The chain is built from TRBV7-9 and TRBJ1-2; D remains unclear. Germline V gene lookup returns CDR1 SEHNR and CDR2 FQNEAQ (reference sequence). The CDR3 is 13 amino acids. Trimming removed 0 bases at V and 8 bases at J, with 10 bases between. The CDR3 reads CASSLAQEVGYTF. In nucleotides, the CDR3 is TGTGCCAGCAGCTTAGCGCAGGAGGTGGGCTACACCTTC.

The chain recombines TRBV7-2 with TRBJ1-1; 8 bases are a match to TRBD1. V trimming: 2 bases; J trimming: 5 bases; junction bases outside the gene matches: 10. Germline V gene sequence: CDR1 SGHTA, CDR2 FQGNSA. The CDR3 runs 16 residues. Written as DNA, the CDR3 is TGTGCCAGCAGCTTATCCAGGGGGCTCCGGGGAACTGAAGCTTTCTTT. Amino acids: CASSLSRGLRGTEAFF.

The chain couples TRBV28 to TRBJ2-7; 7 nucleotides align to TRBD1. This CDR3 is 15 amino acids long. Trimming cost V 7 bases and J 3 bases; bases outside gene matches: 12. Germline V CDR1 and CDR2: MDHEN, SYDVKM. Here the CDR3 reads CASTLYPGQNYEQYF. The DNA for the CDR3 is TGTGCCAGCACCCTTTATCCGGGACAGAACTACGAGCAGTACTTC.

The genes are TRBV7-9 and TRBJ2-7; 7 nucleotides agree with TRBD1. With V trimmed by 0 bases and J by 4 bases, 3 bases remained unmatched. This CDR3 spans 14 amino acids. Germline lookup yields CDR1 SEHNR and CDR2 FQNEAQ (reference sequence). The CDR3 nucleotides read TGTGCCAGCAGCTTAGCGGGGACAGCTTACGAGCAGTACTTC. Its translation: CASSLAGTAYEQYF.

V gene TRBV13 combines with J gene TRBJ2-3, with 13 positions matching TRBD2. The germline CDR1 and CDR2 sequences are PRHDT and FYEKMQ (reference sequence). This CDR3 comprises 16 residues. The trim removed 4 bases at V and 5 bases at J, leaving 6 bases unmatched. As DNA, the CDR3 is TGTGCCAGCAGCTCACTAGCGGGGGGGCCTAAAGATACGCAGTATTTT. Amino acids: CASSSLAGGPKDTQYF.

Only one count was recorded for this clone. CDR3 sequence (DNA): TGTGCCAGCAGTCCTCCCGGGCGGAGCGGAGGAAACACCATATATTTT. This codes for CASSPPGRSGGNTIYF. The V call is TRBV28, the J call TRBJ1-3; D remains ambiguous. The germline CDR1 and CDR2 sequences are MDHEN and SYDVKM. V shed 5 bases and J shed 4 bases, with 18 bases lying between them. The CDR3 runs to 16 residues.